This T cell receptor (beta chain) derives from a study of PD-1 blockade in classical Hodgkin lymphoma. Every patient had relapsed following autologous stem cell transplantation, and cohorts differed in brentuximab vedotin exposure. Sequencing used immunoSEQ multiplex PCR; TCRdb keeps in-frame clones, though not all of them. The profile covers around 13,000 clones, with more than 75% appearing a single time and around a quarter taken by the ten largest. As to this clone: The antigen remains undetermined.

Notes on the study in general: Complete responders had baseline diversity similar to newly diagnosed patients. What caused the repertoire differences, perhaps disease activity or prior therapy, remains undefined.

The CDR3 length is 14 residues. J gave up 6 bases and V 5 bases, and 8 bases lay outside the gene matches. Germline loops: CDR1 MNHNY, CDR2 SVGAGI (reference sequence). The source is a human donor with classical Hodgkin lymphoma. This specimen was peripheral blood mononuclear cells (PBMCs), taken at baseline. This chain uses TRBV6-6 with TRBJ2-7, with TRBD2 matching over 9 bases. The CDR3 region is CASSPLGLAGEQYF. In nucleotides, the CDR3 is TGTGCCAGCAGTCCCCTGGGACTAGCTGGCGAGCAGTACTTC.